This TCR beta chain was captured by sequencing in a study of T cells in Graves' hyperthyroidism and ophthalmopathy (dated by TCRdb to between 2017 and 2020). In terms of the full investigation: Peripheral blood samples were taken at initial diagnosis, before any treatment was given. To identify distinguishing TCR V-J signatures, a discovery cohort of roughly 100 patients was used, comprising 43 with Graves' ophthalmopathy and under 60 with stable Graves' hyperthyroidism. An independent validation cohort of fewer than 20 hyperthyroidism patients and about 15 patients who later progressed to ophthalmopathy tested prospective prediction of ophthalmopathy. For training and testing, the 80 to 100 patients in the discovery cohort were randomly divided in a 7:3 ratio. The study also compared thyroid tissue and blood T-cell repertoires from a handful of Graves' hyperthyroidism patients. After blood sampling, hyperthyroidism patients were treated with methimazole at a starting dose of 30 mg daily, and ophthalmopathy patients were treated with high-dose intravenous methylprednisolone. The paper describes TCR Vbeta CDR3 sequencing of more than 120 peripheral blood samples, made up of roughly 40 ophthalmopathy patients, 70 to 75 hyperthyroidism patients and 17 progressor patients. General conclusions and limits of the study: In validation, the model predicted progression to ophthalmopathy with around 71% sensitivity and approximately 78% specificity, a median of approximately 6.7 months before onset. No statistical method was used to set the sample size in advance, and investigators knew the group allocation. A model built on a 13 V-J signature distinguished ophthalmopathy from stable hyperthyroidism, reaching over 85% sensitivity and under 84% specificity in cross-validation and 80%/75% in testing. Most expanded thyroid clonotypes (frequency above 0.001) were also found in blood, which suggests that blood repertoires may mirror thyroid immune responses.

The TCR beta CDR3 regions were amplified from the RNA transcripts. For the first round of RT-PCR on the TCR CDR3, the HTBI primer set was used together with the Qiagen OneStep RT-PCR kit. The libraries were constructed in a second round of multiplex PCR and then size-selected and purified. Paired-end sequencing of the libraries was performed with 100 bp reads on an Illumina HiSeq2000. The authors' pipeline ran thus. Raw data were processed with SOAPnuke, discarding reads with adapters, uncalled bases, mean Phred below 15, or no exact constant-primer or identifier match. COPE v1.2.5 was used to merge high-quality paired reads, and clonotypes were defined as unique nucleotide sequences. Clonotypes were aligned to IMGT TRBV, TRBD and TRBJ reference segments using MiTCR v1.1. The analysis was restricted to V-J combinations with a frequency above 0.0001, which together covered 99% to 99.2% of the repertoires. A TCS score was defined as the ratio of F50 (clonal expansion) to E x V (chaos), with BLOSUM62-based TCRdist applied between CDR3 peptides within each V-J. Welch's t-statistics and random forest reduced 500 to 550 V-J features to about 13, which were used in a naive Bayes classifier (R e1071). The Morisita-Horn index was used to measure how similar the thyroid and blood repertoires were. TCRdb cleaned the public reads at Q25 with fastp, built clones with MiXCR and kept in-frame beta chains. One record per CDR3 amino acid sequence lists the most common genes and DNA. The V and J calls here are based on TCRdb, not the publication. Within this sample are hundreds of thousands of distinct CDR3 sequences, with roughly 14% of them counted one time only. The ten largest clones represent 4% to 5.5% of the sample.

This clonotype showed up just a few times. The specificity of this receptor is unknown. No clone much larger than this one lies a single base away; base qualities are absent. Via the germline V gene, CDR1 is MNHEY and CDR2 SVGAGI. V is shortened by 7 bases, J by 1 base, and the region joining them spans 16 bases. The CDR3 holds 15 amino acids from the cysteine to the phenylalanine. Of all the DNA, just the CDR3 is kept, 45 bases in frame from base 1. Ophthalmopathy patients had moderately to severely active disease, Clinical Activity Score of at least 3, NOSPECS grade of at least 4, and duration under 3 months. Patients with uncontrolled infections, other autoimmune diseases, pregnancy or lactation were excluded. Diagnoses were based on clinical symptoms, serum thyroxine and TRAb, thyroid ultrasound and orbital computed tomography. PBMCs were isolated from approximately 10 ml of fresh peripheral blood by Ficoll-Paque density gradient centrifugation. Total RNA was extracted using Trizol reagent, and RNA quality was assessed on an Agilent 2100 Bioanalyzer.

The chain employs TRBV6-5 and TRBJ1-1; the D gene cannot be named for sure. This receptor was obtained from a woman aged 40 to 50 with Graves' ophthalmopathy. Material for sequencing was blood. The nucleotide sequence is TGTGCCAGCATCCTCGGACGGGCTACGAACACTGAAGCTTTCTTT. Its translation is CASILGRATNTEAFF.